These 5 T cell receptor beta chains share one sample of origin, sequenced in a study of T cells in narcolepsy. Produced via immunoSEQ multiplex PCR; TCRdb's table is partial and in-frame only. The sample consists of tens of thousands of clones, around 80% of them appearing once. Sequenced: memory (CD45RA-) CD4+ T cells from blood. These TCRs come from a human donor in good health.

This clone was seen more than once but under ten times. CDR3 DNA: TGTGCCAGCAGTGTCCGGATAGGCAATGAGCAGTTCTTC. It yields the protein CASSVRIGNEQFF. The rearrangement joins TRBV28 to TRBJ2-1; D is unclear. Per germline, CDR1 MDHEN and CDR2 SYDVKM. Deletions cut 5 bases from V and 6 bases from J, with 11 bases between. This CDR3 is built from 13 residues.

The chain combines TRBV28 with TRBJ1-1, with D perhaps matching TRBD1 (5 bases). Trimming pared 8 bases from V and 6 bases from J, leaving 13 bases between. Germline CDR1 is MDHEN and CDR2 is SYDVKM. CDR3 size: 12 residues. Here the CDR3 reads CASVLLGAEAFF. The DNA of the CDR3 is TGTGCCAGCGTTCTTTTGGGGGCTGAAGCTTTCTTT. Using reference TRBV28 and TRBJ1-1 for the parts outside the CDR3, the full variable domain is DVKVTQSSRYLVKRTGEKVFLECVQDMDHENMFWYRQDPGLGLRLIYFSYDVKMKEKGDIPEGYSVSREKKERFSLILESASTNQTSMYLCASVLLGAEAFFGQGTRLTVV.

The genes are TRBV6-6 and TRBJ2-5; 8 bases are a match to TRBD1. J gave up 4 bases and V 5 bases, and 3 bases lay outside the gene matches. CDR1 MNHNY and CDR2 SVGAGI come from the germline V gene (reference sequence). The CDR3 runs 13 residues. The CDR3 sequence: CASSQTGAETQYF. The CDR3 nucleotides read TGTGCCAGCAGTCAGACAGGGGCAGAGACCCAGTACTTC.

V is TRBV7-9 and J is TRBJ2-7; 11 bases fit TRBD1. CDR1 is SEHNR, CDR2 FQNEAQ, per germline (reference sequence). With V trimmed by 5 bases and J by 6 bases, 3 bases remained unmatched. The CDR3 has 13 amino acids. The DNA for the CDR3 is TGTGCCAGCAGCGTGGGACAGGGGGTCGAGCAGTACTTC. Translating gives CASSVGQGVEQYF.

This rearrangement joins TRBV18 to TRBJ2-3; D is undetermined. Germline lookup yields CDR1 KGHSH and CDR2 LQKENI. The ends were cut back, 3 bases at V and 1 base at J, with 11 bases in the middle. The CDR3 spans 15 residues. The CDR3 coding sequence is TGTGCCAGCTCACCGATCAGGAGCCGCACAGATACGCAGTATTTT. Protein product: CASSPIRSRTDTQYF.